This T cell receptor beta chain was captured by sequencing in a study of shared clonotypes between healthy human individuals. Study findings and constraints: About 4.5% of naive CD4 clonotypes were common to a few donors.

CDR3 length: 12 residues. Germline V lookup: CDR1 SNHLY, CDR2 FYNNEI. Trimming left V 6 bases short and J 6 bases short, with 12 bases between. The method was immunoSEQ multiplex PCR; TCRdb's version includes in-frame clones alone and lacks a portion of them. The repertoire includes more than 2 million clones, 95% of them detected once, and 0.1% to 0.15% sits in the top ten. On this clone itself: What it recognizes is unknown.

The source material was naive CD4+ T cells sorted from blood. The subset: CD45RA+ positively selected. The receptor comes from a man aged 18 to 30 in good health. The rearrangement links TRBV2 to TRBJ2-7; D is tentatively TRBD1 or TRBD2 (5 bases each). The CDR3 DNA follows: TGTGCCAGCAGGGGGGACGGAGCCGAGCAGTACTTC. Residues: CASRGDGAEQYF.